The 14 T cell receptor beta chains in this list originate from one sample, sequenced in a study of blood T cell repertoires in COVID-19. Sequenced by immunoSEQ multiplex PCR; TCRdb stores in-frame clones only, minus some. This table holds around 160,000 clones, roughly four fifths found once. Specimen: peripheral blood. Source of these receptors: a human donor with acute or convalescent COVID-19. The donor label of this sample is uncertain.

This chain links TRBV5-4 with TRBJ2-1; 7 nucleotides agree with TRBD2. Germline CDR1 is SGHNT and CDR2 is YYREEE (reference sequence). V gave up 5 bases and J gave up 4 bases; unmatched junction bases: 15. This CDR3 spans 17 amino acids. In DNA form, the CDR3 reads TGTGCCAGCAGACCCCCCGGTAGTAGCGGGTCTTACAATGAGCAGTTCTTC. Amino acid sequence: CASRPPGSSGSYNEQFF. Together with reference TRBV5-4 and TRBJ2-1, the CDR3 gives the full variable domain: ETGVTQSPTHLIKTRGQQVTLRCSSQSGHNTVSWYQQALGQGPQFIFQYYREEENGRGNFPPRFSGLQFPNYSSELNVNALELDDSALYLCASRPPGSSGSYNEQFFGPGTRLTVL.

The sample holds a few counts of this clone. The chain employs TRBV27 and TRBJ2-7; 11 positions match TRBD2. The V and J ends lost 1 base and 1 base, in that order; junction bases with no gene match: 3. The CDR3 is 16 residues long. Germline-derived CDR1 and CDR2 are MNHEY and SMNVEV (reference sequence). The CDR3 DNA sequence: TGTGCCAGCAGTTTATTTAGCGGGGGGGATTCCTACGAGCAGTACTTC. Its protein product is CASSLFSGGDSYEQYF.

The V gene is TRBV6-2 or TRBV6-3, the J gene TRBJ1-1; the D gene is possibly TRBD1 (6 bases). Between the trimmed V and J ends, which lost 6 bases and 0 bases, there was a span of 23 bases. This CDR3 is 18 amino acids long. Germline loops: CDR1 MNHEY, CDR2 SVGEGT. CDR3 amino acids: CASSSSQGRAFLNTEAFF. The CDR3 DNA follows: TGTGCCAGCAGCTCCTCACAGGGTCGCGCTTTCCTGAACACTGAAGCTTTCTTT.

The chain uses TRBV20-1 and TRBJ1-1, with a tentative D call TRBD1 (5 bases). Germline CDR1 DFQATT, CDR2 SNEGSKA (reference sequence). The CDR3 has 11 residues. Trimming took off 6 bases at V and 3 bases at J, with 8 bases between the two ends. The CDR3 DNA reads TGCAGTGCCCGGACATACACTGAAGCTTTCTTT. Translated: CSARTYTEAFF.

Of note for this clone: In the same sample, other DNA sequences code for this CDR3. The V gene is TRBV4-2, the J gene TRBJ1-2; weak D call: TRBD1 (5 bases). Germline lookup yields CDR1 LGHNA and CDR2 YNFKEQ. This CDR3 region has 14 residues. V lost 4 bases, J lost 3 bases, and 12 bases lay in between. The DNA of the CDR3 is TGTGCCAGCAGCCCCGGGGGAGTCGACTATGGCTACACCTTC. Translation: CASSPGGVDYGYTF.

The chain uses TRBV24-1 and TRBJ1-2; D not resolved. The length of the CDR3 is 12 residues. Per the germline V gene, CDR1 is KGHDR and CDR2 is SFDVKD. V dropped 7 bases and J dropped 5 bases, with 10 bases sitting between them. The CDR3 here is CATSPGEYGYTF. Here the CDR3 DNA reads TGTGCCACCAGCCCCGGGGAGTATGGCTACACCTTC.

CDR3 amino acids: CASSSRLTSGASEQYF. The DNA for the CDR3 is TGTGCCAGCAGCTCTCGGTTGACTAGCGGGGCGAGCGAGCAGTACTTC. The chain uses TRBV7-2 and TRBJ2-7; 11 nucleotides align to TRBD2. Germline loops: CDR1 SGHTA, CDR2 FQGNSA. The CDR3 has 16 residues. V shed 4 bases, J shed 6 bases, and the junction held 11 bases outside the gene matches.

This clone has a handful of counts. This chain connects TRBV7-9 to TRBJ1-5; TRBD1 is a possible D gene (5 bases). V lost 4 bases and J 6 bases, leaving 13 bases between the germline ends. This CDR3 spans 14 amino acids. Germline V CDR1 and CDR2: SEHNR, FQNEAQ (reference sequence). The CDR3 region has the DNA TGTGCCAGCAGCTCATCCAGGGTGGCTCAGCCCCAGCATTTT. It codes for CASSSSRVAQPQHF.

J is TRBJ1-2 and V is TRBV5-1; the match to TRBD1 covers 11 bases. The junction had 10 bases not matched to a gene; V was cut back by 4 bases and J by 5 bases. The germline V gene has CDR1 SGHRS and CDR2 YFSETQ. This CDR3 is 16 amino acids long. The CDR3 coding sequence is TGCGCCAGCAGCGAAAGGACAGGGGGCTTGAGTTATGGCTACACCTTC. It is translated as CASSERTGGLSYGYTF.

This chain links TRBV19 with TRBJ1-2; D perhaps matches TRBD1 (5 bases). The V end was cut by 7 bases, the J end by 0 bases, with 12 bases between. From germline, CDR1 is LNHDA and CDR2 SQIVND (reference sequence). The CDR3 is 14 amino acids. The CDR3 DNA reads TGTGCCAGTACCCACGGCAGGGCTAACTATGGCTACACCTTC. It is translated as CASTHGRANYGYTF.

This chain links TRBV25-1 with TRBJ2-6, with no clear D. The CDR3 has 13 amino acids. The V end was cut by 8 bases, the J end by 0 bases, with 5 bases between. Per germline, CDR1 MGHDK and CDR2 SYGVNS. The CDR3 sequence is CASQHSGANVLTF. The CDR3 DNA sequence: TGTGCCAGCCAACACTCTGGGGCCAACGTCCTGACTTTC.

V and J are TRBV5-5 and TRBJ1-1; maybe TRBD1 (6 bases). V dropped 3 bases and J dropped 3 bases, with 12 bases sitting between them. Germline V lookup: CDR1 SGHKS, CDR2 YYEKEE (reference sequence). CDR3 length equals 14 residues. The CDR3 DNA sequence: TGTGCCAGCAGCTCTCGGACAGATGACACTGAAGCTTTCTTT. Protein sequence: CASSSRTDDTEAFF.

This clone was counted a single time. The chain employs TRBV5-1 and TRBJ2-1, with 9 bases fitting TRBD2. Trimming at V came to 7 bases and at J to 8 bases, leaving 13 bases not matched to a gene. Germline CDR1 SGHRS, CDR2 YFSETQ. The CDR3 runs to 15 residues. CDR3 DNA sequence: TGCGCCAGCGTCTCAAGGGGTAGCGGGGGTGATGAGCAGTTCTTC. Encoded protein: CASVSRGSGGDEQFF.

V gene TRBV12-2 combines with J gene TRBJ2-3; no check of the table's D call, TRBD1, against the DNA was made. TRBV12-2 is a pseudogene segment. The CDR3 is 14 residues long. CDR3 coding DNA: TGTGCAAGTCGCTTTAGGGGGCAGTCAGATACGCAGTATTTT. Its protein is CASRFRGQSDTQYF.